The entry below describes one T cell receptor beta chain. Its binding antigen is unknown. Within one base of it there is no much larger clone, and no base qualities were kept. These data originate in a study of OX40 agonist ivuxolimab in advanced cancers. With respect to the entire study: Ivuxolimab was an agonistic, fully human IgG2 monoclonal antibody directed against OX40 (CD134), a costimulatory receptor. Intravenous ivuxolimab was administered to patients every 2 weeks at six dose levels: 0.01, 0.1, 0.3, 1.5, 3 and 10 mg/kg. Of the roughly 53 patients in dose escalation, about 19 had hepatocellular carcinoma, roughly 15 had melanoma, 9 had renal cell carcinoma and 9 had head and neck cancer. A male proportion of nearly 85% and a mean age of about 60 years, ranging from about 23 to 79, were recorded for the dose-escalation cohort. Prior anti-PD-1, anti-PD-L1 or anti-CTLA-4 therapy was permitted, and checkpoint inhibitors had been received by about 36% of dose-escalation patients. Partial responses occurred in three dose-escalation patients: two with cutaneous melanoma and one with hepatocellular carcinoma. The point of sequencing TCRbeta in the periphery was to test whether ivuxolimab changed TCR sequence diversity and drove clonal T-cell expansion. The paper describes the monotherapy dose-escalation part (N ≈ 51 patients) of the phase I trial of ivuxolimab.

The paper's findings and limits, for the study overall: At doses of 0.1 to 3.0 mg/kg, clonal expansion of both CD4+ and CD8+ T cells in blood was seen between baseline and week 6. After ivuxolimab, more expanded clones were found on average in CD8+ T cells than in CD4+ T cells. Which antigens the clonally expanded peripheral T cells were specific for was not determined. In the 0.1-3.0 mg/kg groups, partial responders had among the lowest normalized peripheral clonal expansion, particularly in CD8+ T cells. Low levels of normalized T-cell clonal expansion were also seen in some patients who did not respond.

For sequencing of the TCRbeta CDR3 region, genomic DNA was extracted from the sorted cells. The immunoSEQ Assay was used for sequencing of TCRbeta CDR3 regions. Held by TCRdb, this immuneACCESS table contains in-frame sequences only and omits some clones. Under half of the omission traces to an unresolved V gene where checked; the cause of the rest is unknown. The sample table records 50,000 to 60,000 clones; about 92% of these occur just once. About 6% of the sample is held by the ten biggest clonotypes. The trial excluded patients who had a history of autoimmune disease or were on systemic immunosuppression. In every dose cohort, peripheral blood was drawn for TCR sequencing at baseline, cycle 4 day 1, and cycle 7 day 1. Samples came from an open-label, multicenter, first-in-human phase I dose-escalation trial of ivuxolimab. The trial enrolled adults with locally advanced or metastatic head and neck squamous cell, hepatocellular, melanoma or renal cell carcinoma. Before TCR sequencing, CD4+ T cells and CD8+ T cells from peripheral blood were sorted into separate populations.

For CDR1 and CDR2, the germline V gene lists MDHEN and SYDVKM. The CDR3 goes from the cysteine to the phenylalanine over 16 residues. Solely the CDR3 DNA is kept, with 48 bases framed from the first base. Relative to germline, V is 3 bases shorter and J is 6 bases shorter, with 17 bases between their ends. The sequencing here drew on CD4+ or CD8+ T cells sorted from blood, taken in a trial of the OX40 agonist ivuxolimab. The V gene is TRBV28 and the J gene is TRBJ2-2, and perhaps TRBD2 as D gene, on 6 matching bases. This TCR was sampled from an adult with an advanced solid tumor such as melanoma, head and neck, liver or kidney cancer. The CDR3 region: CASSFPGLDTPGELFF. The DNA is TGTGCCAGCAGTTTTCCGGGACTTGATACGCCCGGGGAGCTGTTTTTT.